The present T cell receptor beta chain was sequenced within a study of human T cells and chemical hapten exposure. Study details: Per-sample TCR yield variability stemmed mainly from small pooled library volume differences.

Concerning this clonotype: Its antigen is unidentified.

Indicated time point: healthy volunteer bleed at 6 weeks. It was from unfractionated whole blood that total RNA was extracted. V gave up 2 bases and J gave up 1 base; unmatched junction bases: 2. The CDR3 length is 16 residues. Germline V gene sequence: CDR1 LGHNA, CDR2 YSLEER. Whole-study results and caveats: No change in TCRs above 1 in 1000 frequency was produced by DPC sensitization.

In the authors' methods: Samples had a median of 95,638 TCRs, ranging roughly 23,224 to 690,600. TCRdb reanalysed the RACE reads using MiXCR and keeps one entry per CDR3 protein. The V and J calls here are based on TCRdb, not the publication. The sample records fewer than 85,000 distinct CDR3 sequences, about 8.6% being singletons. The sequence was obtained from a female donor in good health. Some clones in this sample may be carry-over from other donors' samples. The J gene is TRBJ2-6, the V gene TRBV4-3; 7 nucleotides line up with TRBD1. The material sequenced was whole blood. CDR3 sequence reads: CASSQQTGSGANVLTF. Here the CDR3 DNA reads TGCGCCAGCAGCCAACAGACAGGGTCTGGGGCCAACGTCCTGACTTTC.